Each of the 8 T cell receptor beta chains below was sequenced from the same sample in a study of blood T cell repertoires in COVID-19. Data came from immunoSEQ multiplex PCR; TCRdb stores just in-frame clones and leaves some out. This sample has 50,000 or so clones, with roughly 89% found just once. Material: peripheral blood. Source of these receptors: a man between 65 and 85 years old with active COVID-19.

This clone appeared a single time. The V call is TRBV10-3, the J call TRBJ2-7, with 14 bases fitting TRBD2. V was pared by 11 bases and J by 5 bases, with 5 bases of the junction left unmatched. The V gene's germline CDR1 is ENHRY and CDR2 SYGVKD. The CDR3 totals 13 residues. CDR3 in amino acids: CASRTSGGNEQYF. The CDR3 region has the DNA TGTGCCTCTCGGACTAGCGGGGGGAACGAGCAGTACTTC.

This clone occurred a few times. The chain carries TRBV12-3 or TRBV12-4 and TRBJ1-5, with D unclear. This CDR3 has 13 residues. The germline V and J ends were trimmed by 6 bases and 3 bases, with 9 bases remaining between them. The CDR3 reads CASRGLPNQPQHF. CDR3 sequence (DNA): TGTGCCAGCAGGGGCCTTCCCAATCAGCCCCAGCATTTT.

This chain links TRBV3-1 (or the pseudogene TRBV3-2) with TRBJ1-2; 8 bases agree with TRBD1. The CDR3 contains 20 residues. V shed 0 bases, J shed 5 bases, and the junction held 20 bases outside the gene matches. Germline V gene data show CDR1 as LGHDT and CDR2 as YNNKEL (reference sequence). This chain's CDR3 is CASSQDPTGVGGIAVYGYTF. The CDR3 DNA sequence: TGTGCCAGCAGCCAAGACCCGACAGGGGTAGGGGGTATAGCTGTATATGGCTACACCTTC.

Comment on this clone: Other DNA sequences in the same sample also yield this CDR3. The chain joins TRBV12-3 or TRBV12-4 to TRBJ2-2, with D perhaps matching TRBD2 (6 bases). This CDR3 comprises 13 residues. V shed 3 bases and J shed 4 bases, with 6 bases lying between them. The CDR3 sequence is CASSLGGTGELFF. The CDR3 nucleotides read TGTGCCAGCAGTTTGGGAGGCACCGGGGAGCTGTTTTTT.

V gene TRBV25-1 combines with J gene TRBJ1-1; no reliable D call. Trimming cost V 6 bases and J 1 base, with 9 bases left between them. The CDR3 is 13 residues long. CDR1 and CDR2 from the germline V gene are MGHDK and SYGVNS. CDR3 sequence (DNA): TGTGCCAGCAGGCGGGGTCCGAACACTGAAGCTTTCTTT. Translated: CASRRGPNTEAFF.

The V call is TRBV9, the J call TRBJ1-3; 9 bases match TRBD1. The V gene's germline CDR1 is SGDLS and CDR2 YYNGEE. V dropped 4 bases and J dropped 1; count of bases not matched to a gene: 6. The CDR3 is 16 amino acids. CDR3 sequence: CASSLQGAFSGNTIYF. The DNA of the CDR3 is TGTGCCAGCAGCCTACAGGGGGCCTTTTCTGGAAACACCATATATTTT.

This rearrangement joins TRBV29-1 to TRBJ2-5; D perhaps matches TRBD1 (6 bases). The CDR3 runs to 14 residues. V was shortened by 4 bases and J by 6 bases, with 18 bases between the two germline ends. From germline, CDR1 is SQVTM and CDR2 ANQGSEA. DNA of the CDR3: TGCAGCGTTGTGGGTCAGGGGTTTTTTCAGACCCAGTACTTC. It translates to CSVVGQGFFQTQYF.

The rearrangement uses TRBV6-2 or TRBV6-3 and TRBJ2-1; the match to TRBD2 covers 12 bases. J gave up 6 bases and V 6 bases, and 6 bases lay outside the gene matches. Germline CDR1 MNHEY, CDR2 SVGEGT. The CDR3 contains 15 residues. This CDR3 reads CASRPSGGGFNEQFF. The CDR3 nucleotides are TGTGCCAGCAGACCTAGCGGGGGGGGATTCAATGAGCAGTTCTTC.